The TCR beta chain described here comes from a study of T-cell memory formation after mild COVID-19. MiXCR was run by TCRdb on the 5' RACE reads, yielding one entry per CDR3 protein. Found here are about 200,000 distinct CDR3 sequences, around 9.5% of them singletons; the top ten hold roughly 3.5%. CDR1 is SGHTA, CDR2 FQGNSA, per germline. V was pared by 2 bases and J by 5 bases, with 12 bases between. The CDR3 loop spans 14 amino acids. V and J are TRBV7-2 and TRBJ1-1; D is ambiguous. The sample was PBMCs or a T cell subset sorted from them (not recorded which). The TCR sequence derives from a young man who had mild COVID-19 (a few samples of this study predate the infection). Cell type and time point are not known. The CDR3 sequence: CASSLRSRRTEAFF. Written as DNA, the CDR3 is TGTGCCAGCAGCTTAAGGAGCCGGCGGACTGAAGCTTTCTTT.